The present T cell receptor beta chain was sequenced within a study of response to subunit inactivated influenza vaccine (dated by TCRdb to 2017 to 2018). Study-wide context: Deep quantitative T cell receptor repertoire profiling was used in the study to track responses to a trivalent subunit inactivated influenza vaccine.

The sample holds a few counts of this clonotype. It has no known antigen specificity. One base away there is no much larger clone; base qualities are not given. Library preparation used RT-PCR. The sequencer was an Illumina HiSeq 2500. TCRdb reanalyzed the raw reads on its own, using fastp at Q25 for trimming and MiXCR for clone calling, and kept in-frame beta chains. Each entry merges the rows of one CDR3 protein and shows their most common DNA and genes. This sample comprises approximately 310,000 distinct CDR3 sequences, 20% to 25% of them detected only once. Roughly a tenth of the sample goes to the ten largest clones. V is reduced by 5 bases and J by 4 bases, leaving a spacing of 19 bases between them. Based on the germline V gene (reference sequence), the CDR1 and CDR2 sequences are LNHDA and SQIVND. Inclusive of the bounding cysteine and phenylalanine, the CDR3 is 16 residues long. Only the CDR3 DNA stays, 48 bases, in frame from base 1.

Broader findings and caveats from the paper: The authors suggested that each seasonal influenza vaccination may recruit only a limited number of new T cells.

The sequence was collected from a man aged 50 to 75 who received an inactivated influenza vaccine. Donor details come from another sample of the same person, matched by shared clones. Sequenced material: PBMCs from blood, taken about 19 months after vaccination. The chain was built from TRBV19 and TRBJ2-3; TRBD2 is perhaps the D gene, given 6 matching bases. The bases are TGTGCCAGTAGTGCGGGACCCCTCGGGACGGCAGATACGCAGTATTTT. The encoded protein is CASSAGPLGTADTQYF.